The clone carrying this TCR beta chain was counted ten times or more. This entry comes from a study of T-cell reconstitution after alpha-beta-depleted transplantation in children. Per the germline V gene, CDR1 is SGHRS and CDR2 is YFSETQ. There are 14 residues in the CDR3. Germline trimming cut 7 bases from V and 5 bases from J; bases unmatched to any gene: 10. Unique molecular identifiers were incorporated during preparation of the TCRbeta library. TCRdb analysed the PCR reads with MiXCR anew, one entry per CDR3 protein. The sample includes 440,000 or so distinct CDR3 sequences, about a tenth of them seen just once.

The starting material was PBMCs from the stem cell graft donor, obtained from the stem cell graft. The TCR originated in a human donor who donated a stem cell graft to a child with acute myeloid leukemia. The chain employs TRBV5-1 and TRBJ1-1, with 8 bases aligning to TRBD1. CDR3 in amino acids: CASEKRTGSTEAFF. CDR3 nucleotides: TGCGCCAGCGAGAAAAGGACAGGGAGTACTGAAGCTTTCTTT. Full variable domain (remainder filled in from reference TRBV5-1 and TRBJ1-1): KAGVTQTPRYLIKTRGQQVTLSCSPISGHRSVSWYQQTPGQGLQFLFEYFSETQRNKGNFPGRFSGRQFSNSRSEMNVSTLELGDSALYLCASEKRTGSTEAFFGQGTRLTVV.